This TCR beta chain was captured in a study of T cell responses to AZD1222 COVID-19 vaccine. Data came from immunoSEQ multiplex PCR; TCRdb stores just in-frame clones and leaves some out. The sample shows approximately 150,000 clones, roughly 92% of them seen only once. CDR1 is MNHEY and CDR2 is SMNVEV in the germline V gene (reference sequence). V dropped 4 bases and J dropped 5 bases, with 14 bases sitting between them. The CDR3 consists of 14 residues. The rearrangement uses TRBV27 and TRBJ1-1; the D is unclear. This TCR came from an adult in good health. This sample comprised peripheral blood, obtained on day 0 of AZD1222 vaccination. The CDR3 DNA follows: TGTGCCAGCAGTTCCCTACAAGGGAGAACTGAAGCTTTCTTT. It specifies CASSSLQGRTEAFF.